This T cell receptor beta chain was obtained from a study of CD8+CD57+ T cells in acquired aplastic anemia. Study details: DNA per sorted CD4+ or CD8+ sample ranged about 0.2 to 27.4 ug, averaging around 3.2 ug.

For sequencing, patients were chosen who had shown expansion of CD8+CD57+ cells by flow cytometry. Patients were untreated when blood was sampled. Remarks on this clonotype: Its antigen remains unknown.

Whole-study results and caveats: Patients shared just under 30 CD8+ CDR3 sequences with controls.

The CDR3 loop spans 14 amino acids. The junction had 8 bases not matched to a gene; V was cut back by 6 bases and J by 10 bases. Profiling of TCR beta VDJ combinations and CDR3 sequences used genomic DNA as template. In TCRdb, the reads were re-called with MiXCR into one record per CDR3 protein. Among 150,000 to 200,000 distinct CDR3 sequences listed, around 47% were seen once. This clonotype originated in a human donor with aplastic anemia. This chain links TRBV12-3 or TRBV12-4 with TRBJ1-6; 8 positions match TRBD1. Sequencing was performed on sorted CD4+, CD8+, or CD8+CD57+ T cells (not recorded which) from PBMCs. The CDR3 loop is CASRGQGEGSPLHF. The CDR3 DNA sequence: TGTGCCAGCAGAGGACAGGGAGAGGGGTCACCCCTCCACTTT.